Listed below are T cell receptor beta chains from one sample, sequenced in a study of cytotoxic CD8 clonotypes in ibrutinib-treated CLL. The data were produced by immunoSEQ multiplex PCR, yet TCRdb's version contains in-frame clones alone and is incomplete. The sample carries roughly 190,000 clones, 72% recorded once. The sample here was PBMCs, taken after 24 months of ibrutinib treatment. These receptors were taken from a human donor with chronic lymphocytic leukemia. Both conserved end residues are part of each CDR3. Fields, in order: J gene, D gene, clone size, V gene, CDR3 protein, CDR3 DNA. A D gene is named only where the DNA matches it firmly. The size of a clone is reported for some rows only, either as once, few or many, or as a class for expanded clones.

>TRBJ2-5|-|-|TRBV7-2
CASSSYAQETQYF
TGTGCCAGCAGCTCATACGCTCAAGAGACCCAGTACTTC
>TRBJ2-7|-|once|TRBV11-2
CASSLLGKYEQYF
TGTGCCAGCAGCTTACTAGGGAAATACGAGCAGTACTTC
>TRBJ2-7|TRBD2|-|TRBV4-1
CASSQGLAGIYEQYF
TGCGCCAGCAGCCAGGGGCTAGCGGGTATTTACGAGCAGTACTTC
>TRBJ1-4|TRBD1|-|TRBV5-1
CASSFNSGTGSEKLFF
TGCGCCAGCAGCTTCAATTCCGGGACAGGGAGTGAAAAACTGTTTTTT
>TRBJ2-7|-|-|TRBV4-1
CASSQVASSSYEQYF
TGCGCCAGCAGCCAAGTAGCCTCGAGCTCCTACGAGCAGTACTTC
>TRBJ1-5|TRBD1|once|TRBV7-2
CASSQDRGRQPQHF
TGTGCCAGCAGCCAGGACAGGGGGCGTCAGCCCCAGCATTTT
>TRBJ2-2|TRBD2|-|TRBV6-1
CASRTSFVTGELFF
TGTGCCAGCAGGACTAGCTTCGTCACCGGGGAGCTGTTTTTT
>TRBJ2-5|-|-|TRBV9
CASSVAGQETQYF
TGTGCCAGCAGCGTAGCGGGGCAAGAGACCCAGTACTTC
>TRBJ1-2|TRBD1|once|TRBV18
CASSPPGQDLLLGYGYTF
TGTGCCAGCTCACCACCCGGACAGGACCTTTTGTTGGGCTATGGCTACACCTTC
>TRBJ2-5|-|-|TRBV5-1
CASSLGSLQETQYF
TGCGCCAGCAGCTTGGGGTCTCTACAAGAGACCCAGTACTTC
>TRBJ2-1|-|-|TRBV7-6
CATDRVFEGEQFF
TGTGCCACCGACAGAGTATTTGAGGGTGAGCAGTTCTTC
>TRBJ1-5|-|-|TRBV15
CATSLPRETNQPQHF
TGTGCCACCAGCTTACCCCGGGAGACGAATCAGCCCCAGCATTTT
>TRBJ2-7|-|few|TRBV6-1
CASMFGRAYEQYF
TGTGCCAGCATGTTCGGGCGTGCCTACGAGCAGTACTTC
>TRBJ1-5|-|many|TRBV4-2
CASSQDLLQPQHF
TGTGCCAGCAGCCAAGATTTATTACAGCCCCAGCATTTT
>TRBJ2-1|-|-|TRBV10-2
CASSESVLSWDNEQFF
TGCGCCAGCAGTGAGTCGGTTCTAAGTTGGGACAATGAGCAGTTCTTC
>TRBJ2-1|TRBD2|-|TRBV9
CASSVSGGLAGYNEQFF
TGTGCCAGCAGCGTAAGTGGGGGACTAGCGGGCTACAATGAGCAGTTCTTC
>TRBJ2-5|-|-|TRBV11-3
CASSARGQRETQYF
TGTGCCAGCAGCGCGCGGGGACAGAGGGAGACCCAGTACTTC
>TRBJ2-5|TRBD2|-|TRBV14
CASSQVQAGVQETQYF
TGTGCCAGCAGCCAAGTTCAAGCGGGAGTACAAGAGACCCAGTACTTC
>TRBJ2-3|-|-|TRBV1
CTSSPGLASDTQYF
TGCACCAGCAGCCCGGGACTAGCGTCAGATACGCAGTATTTT
>TRBJ1-4|-|few|TRBV25-1
CASSEYGGGKLFF
TGTGCCAGCAGTGAATATGGGGGGGGAAAACTGTTTTTT
>TRBJ1-2|-|-|TRBV5-1
CASSLLDPNYGYTF
TGCGCCAGCAGCTTGTTGGATCCTAACTATGGCTACACCTTC
>TRBJ2-3|TRBD1|once|TRBV4-2
CASSQGQGETDTQYF
TGTGCCAGCAGCCAAGGGCAGGGGGAGACAGATACGCAGTATTTT
>TRBJ2-5|-|-|TRBV5-1
CASSWQETQYF
TGCGCCAGCAGCTGGCAAGAGACCCAGTACTTC
>TRBJ2-1|-|-|TRBV29-1
CSVEDQLGSGKSSYNEQFF
TGCAGCGTTGAAGACCAACTAGGTTCCGGGAAGAGCTCCTACAATGAGCAGTTCTTC
>TRBJ2-1|-|-|TRBV5-1
CASKRGSYNEQFF
TGCGCCAGCAAACGAGGCTCCTACAATGAGCAGTTCTTC
>TRBJ1-1|TRBD1|few|TRBV6-1
CASSGRDRANTEAFF
TGTGCCAGCAGTGGGAGGGACAGAGCGAACACTGAAGCTTTCTTT
>TRBJ2-1|-|few|TRBV10-3
CAVLDGGPKRGEQFF
TGTGCCGTACTCGACGGGGGCCCGAAAAGGGGTGAGCAGTTCTTC
>TRBJ1-2|-|-|TRBV15
CATSTYGTGGYTF
TGTGCCACCAGCACCTACGGAACAGGGGGCTACACCTTC
>TRBJ2-1|TRBD1|-|TRBV30
CAWSGYRGSYNEQFF
TGTGCCTGGAGTGGGTACAGGGGATCCTACAATGAGCAGTTCTTC
>TRBJ2-7|TRBD2|-|TRBV29-1
CSVQARLADYEQYF
TGCAGCGTTCAAGCCCGACTAGCGGACTACGAGCAGTACTTC
>TRBJ2-7|-|few|TRBV11-1
CASSLLPGSSYEQYF
TGTGCCAGCAGCTTATTGCCAGGGAGCTCCTACGAGCAGTACTTC
>TRBJ2-3|TRBD2|-|TRBV4-3
CASSQDASGSSDTQYF
TGCGCCAGCAGCCAAGATGCTAGCGGGAGCTCAGATACGCAGTATTTT
>TRBJ1-2|-|-|TRBV4-3
CASSQNTGYYGYTF
TGCGCCAGCAGCCAAAATACAGGGTACTATGGCTACACCTTC
>TRBJ1-1|-|-|TRBV6-5
CASSYIQGGGNTEAFF
TGTGCCAGCAGTTACATACAGGGAGGTGGGAACACTGAAGCTTTCTTT
>TRBJ1-1|-|few|TRBV5-6
CASSPLMNTEAFF
TGTGCCAGCAGCCCTCTCATGAACACTGAAGCTTTCTTT
>TRBJ2-1|TRBD2|few|TRBV4-2
CASSQEQRDFYNEQFF
TGTGCCAGCAGCCAAGAACAGCGGGACTTCTACAATGAGCAGTTCTTC
>TRBJ2-3|-|-|TRBV28
CASSLQGKAGTQYF
TGTGCCAGCAGTTTACAGGGGAAAGCCGGTACGCAGTATTTT
>TRBJ2-1|TRBD2|-|TRBV7-6
CASSLASGRSGGNEQFF
TGTGCCAGCAGCTTAGCCTCGGGGAGAAGCGGGGGCAATGAGCAGTTCTTC